A single sample is the source of the 11 T cell receptor beta chains below, sequenced in a study of CD8+CD57+ T cells in acquired aplastic anemia. Profiling of TCR beta VDJ combinations and CDR3 sequences used genomic DNA as template. TCRdb recomputed calls from the reads with MiXCR, one row per CDR3 protein. The sample has 150,000 to 200,000 distinct CDR3 sequences, over 60% seen once. Sequencing was carried out using sorted CD4+, CD8+, or CD8+CD57+ T cells (not recorded which) from PBMCs. The source of these receptors is a human donor with severe aplastic anemia or a healthy control (not recorded which).

V and J are TRBV29-1 and TRBJ2-3, with D tentatively TRBD2 (6 bases). V was clipped by 7 bases and J by 0 bases, with 14 bases between them. CDR1 SQVTM and CDR2 ANQGSEA come from the germline V gene. This CDR3 is 14 amino acids long. CDR3 nucleotide sequence: TGCAGCGCCTCTGTAGCGGCTAGCACAGATACGCAGTATTTT. Protein: CSASVAASTDTQYF.

The chain links TRBV10-3 to TRBJ2-7, with D hard to call. Looked up from germline, CDR1 is ENHRY and CDR2 is SYGVKD. The CDR3 contains 13 residues. V was pared by 10 bases and J by 0 bases, with 13 bases between. This CDR3 reads CASRSDGSYEQYF. For the CDR3, the DNA is TGTGCCAGCAGATCGGACGGCTCCTACGAGCAGTACTTC.

At least ten counts were recorded for this clonotype. At one end the junction does not follow the germline gene, possibly because of a read error. V and J are TRBV7-9 and TRBJ1-1; D possibly corresponds to TRBD1 (6 bases). Per the germline V gene, CDR1 is SEHNR and CDR2 is FQNEAQ (reference sequence). The CDR3 has 18 amino acids. DNA of the CDR3: TGTGCCAACAGCATGCCTCAGGGGAAAGGGGGAAGAAACACTGAAGCTTTCTTT. This codes for CANSMPQGKGGRNTEAFF. Full variable domain (missing parts from reference TRBV7-9 and TRBJ1-1): DTGVSQNPRHKITKRGQNVTFRCDPISEHNRLYWYRQTLGQGPEFLTYFQNEAQLEKSRLLSDRFSAERPKGSFSTLEIQRTEQGDSAMYLCANSMPQGKGGRNTEAFFGQGTRLTVV.

This clonotype was recorded only once. This chain joins TRBV7-8 and TRBJ2-7; a possible D gene is TRBD1 (5 bases). The CDR3 is 15 amino acids. With 2 bases removed from V and 1 base from J, the gap between germline ends came to 12 bases. The V gene's germline CDR1 is SGHVS and CDR2 FQNEAQ. The CDR3 spells CASSLQGIVSYEQYF. As DNA, the CDR3 is TGTGCCAGCAGCTTACAGGGCATCGTATCCTACGAGCAGTACTTC.

J is TRBJ2-7 and V is TRBV7-9, with 8 bases aligning to TRBD1. Germline lookup yields CDR1 SEHNR and CDR2 FQNEAQ (reference sequence). The CDR3 has 14 amino acids. The V segment lost 6 bases and the J segment 1 base; nucleotides outside the gene matches: 5. CDR3 loop: CASRGQVPSYEQYF. CDR3 coding DNA: TGTGCCAGCAGGGGACAGGTTCCTTCCTACGAGCAGTACTTC.

The J gene is TRBJ1-3, the V gene TRBV7-7; D remains unclear. The CDR3 sequence is 12 residues long. CDR1 and CDR2 from the germline V gene are SSHAT and FNYEAQ (reference sequence). The V end lost 7 bases, the J end lost 9 bases, and 13 bases lay between the germline ends. The CDR3 is CASTQREATIYF. CDR3 sequence (DNA): TGTGCCAGCACCCAGAGGGAGGCCACCATATATTTT.

Details on this clonotype: With a much larger clone just one base away, this may be a read error. This chain links TRBV27 with TRBJ1-5, with D uncertain. The germline V gene has CDR1 MNHEY and CDR2 SMNVEV (reference sequence). CDR3 length equals 12 residues. CDR3 residues: CASSDSGQPHHF. The DNA of the CDR3 is TGTGCCAGCAGTGATTCTGGTCAGCCCCATCATTTT.

The CDR3 sequence is CASSLAVGDRPNEKLFF. Written as DNA, the CDR3 is TGTGCCAGCAGCTTAGCGGTAGGGGACAGGCCAAATGAAAAACTGTTTTTT. The chain recombines TRBV7-9 with TRBJ1-4; the match to TRBD1 covers 8 bases. Germline CDR1 and CDR2: SEHNR and FQNEAQ (reference sequence). The junction had 8 bases not matched to a gene; V was cut back by 0 bases and J by 5 bases. The CDR3 covers 17 residues.

This clonotype appeared a few times. This chain connects TRBV7-3 to TRBJ2-1; D is ambiguous. V gave up 1 base and J gave up 10 bases, with 17 bases separating them. The germline V gene has CDR1 SGHTA and CDR2 FQGTGA. The CDR3 runs 15 residues. CDR3 in amino acids: CASSLISGPPREQFF. CDR3 sequence (DNA): TGTGCCAGCAGCTTAATTTCTGGGCCGCCCAGGGAGCAGTTCTTC.

This clonotype was recorded a few times. This sequence joins TRBV7-8 and TRBJ2-7; D might be TRBD1 (6 bases). V shed 4 bases and J shed 3 bases, with 16 bases lying between them. The germline gives CDR1 SGHVS, CDR2 FQNEAQ. CDR3 length: 15 residues. CDR3 protein: CASSSPGVILYEQYF. The CDR3, as DNA: TGTGCCAGCAGCTCTCCAGGGGTTATCCTCTACGAGCAGTACTTC.

This chain joins TRBV19 and TRBJ1-1; D call uncertain. Germline V lookup: CDR1 LNHDA, CDR2 SQIVND (reference sequence). Trimming shortened V by 3 bases and J by 1 base, and 6 bases separated the two germline ends. CDR3 length: 13 residues. CDR3 protein: CASSIRQNTEAFF. The CDR3, as DNA: TGTGCCAGTAGTATCCGACAGAACACTGAAGCTTTCTTT.